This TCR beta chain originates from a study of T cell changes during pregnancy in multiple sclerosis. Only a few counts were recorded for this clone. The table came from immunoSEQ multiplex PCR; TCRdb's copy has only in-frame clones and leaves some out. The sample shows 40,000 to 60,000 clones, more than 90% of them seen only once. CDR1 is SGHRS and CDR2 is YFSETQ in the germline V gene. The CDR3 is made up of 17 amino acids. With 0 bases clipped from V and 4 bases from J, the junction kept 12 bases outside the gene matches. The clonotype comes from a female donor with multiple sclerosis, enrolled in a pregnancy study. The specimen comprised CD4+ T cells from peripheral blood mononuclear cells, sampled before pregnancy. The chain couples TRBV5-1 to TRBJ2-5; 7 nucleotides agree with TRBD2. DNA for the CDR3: TGCGCCAGCAGCTTGGGCACGGGCGGCGCGGGGGTAGAGACCCAGTACTTC. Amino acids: CASSLGTGGAGVETQYF.